These 30 T cell receptor beta chains were all obtained from the same sample, sequenced in a study of T cell responses to AZD1222 COVID-19 vaccine. The table came from immunoSEQ multiplex PCR; TCRdb's copy has only in-frame clones and leaves some out. The sample includes under 200,000 clones, around 89% of them seen just once. The sample was peripheral blood, taken 28 days after the second AZD1222 dose. These receptors all stem from an adult who received the AZD1222 COVID-19 vaccine.

V and J are TRBV28 and TRBJ2-7, with TRBD1 matching over 7 bases. The germline CDR1 and CDR2 sequences are MDHEN and SYDVKM. The CDR3 runs to 13 residues. Losses at the gene ends were 5 bases for V and 5 bases for J; bases not matched to a gene: 6. The DNA for the CDR3 is TGTGCCAGCAGTACCCCCACAGGGGACGAGCAGTACTTC. It codes for CASSTPTGDEQYF. The variable domain in full, with the rest retrieved from reference TRBV28 and TRBJ2-7, is DVKVTQSSRYLVKRTGEKVFLECVQDMDHENMFWYRQDPGLGLRLIYFSYDVKMKEKGDIPEGYSVSREKKERFSLILESASTNQTSMYLCASSTPTGDEQYFGPGTRLTVT.

The CDR3 region is CASSLGLAGGSDEQFF. In nucleotides, the CDR3 is TGTGCCAGCAGCTTGGGACTAGCGGGAGGGTCCGATGAGCAGTTCTTC. This chain uses TRBV5-4 with TRBJ2-1; 14 bases align to TRBD2. J was trimmed by 8 bases and V by 0 bases; bases with no gene match: 4. The CDR3 has 16 amino acids. Germline-derived CDR1 and CDR2 are SGHNT and YYREEE (reference sequence).

This chain connects TRBV25-1 to TRBJ1-1, with TRBD1 as a possible D gene (5 bases). The V end was cut by 3 bases, the J end by 4 bases, with 9 bases between. The CDR3 runs 13 residues. CDR1 and CDR2 (germline): MGHDK, SYGVNS. In nucleotides, the CDR3 is TGTGCCAGCAGTGAGGGGCAGGGCACTGAAGCTTTCTTT. Residues: CASSEGQGTEAFF.

The V gene is TRBV5-1, the J gene TRBJ2-1; 11 bases match TRBD2. V was pared by 1 base and J by 5 bases, with 5 bases of the junction left unmatched. The CDR3 extends over 16 amino acids. CDR1 is SGHRS and CDR2 is YFSETQ in the germline V gene. The CDR3 nucleotides read TGCGCCAGCAGCTTGCGCCTAGCGGGAGGAAACAATGAGCAGTTCTTC. This sequence encodes CASSLRLAGGNNEQFF.

The gene calls are TRBV18 and TRBJ2-7, with D perhaps TRBD1 (5 bases). CDR1 is KGHSH, CDR2 LQKENI, per germline. CDR3 length equals 15 residues. Trimming shortened V by 0 bases and J by 6 bases, and 15 bases separated the two germline ends. The CDR3: CASSPPIAKGREQYF. The CDR3 coding sequence is TGTGCCAGCTCACCACCCATCGCAAAGGGGCGCGAGCAGTACTTC.

This clone was seen once. This chain uses TRBV6-5 with TRBJ2-7, with D possibly TRBD1 on 5 matching bases. This CDR3 has 14 residues. Trimming took off 2 bases at V and 5 bases at J, with 13 bases between the two ends. Germline V gene data show CDR1 as MNHEY and CDR2 as SVGAGI. The DNA for the CDR3 is TGTGCCAGCAGTTACAGGACAACCGGGCACGAGCAGTACTTC. Its translation: CASSYRTTGHEQYF.

The rearrangement links TRBV24-1 to TRBJ2-1, with 11 bases aligning to TRBD1. The CDR3 sequence is 16 residues long. J was trimmed by 7 bases and V by 4 bases; bases with no gene match: 8. The germline gives CDR1 KGHDR, CDR2 SFDVKD. CDR3 region: CATSDRGQGASNEQFF. DNA for the CDR3: TGTGCCACCAGTGACCGAGGACAGGGGGCCAGTAATGAGCAGTTCTTC.

This chain joins TRBV19 and TRBJ2-1; perhaps TRBD2 as D (6 bases). Germline values: CDR1 LNHDA, CDR2 SQIVND (reference sequence). Trimming took 7 bases from V and 0 from J, leaving 25 bases between them. The CDR3 is 19 amino acids. The CDR3 loop reads CASTRTPGGAVSSYNEQFF. The CDR3 region has the DNA TGTGCCAGTACAAGAACCCCCGGGGGAGCTGTGAGCTCCTACAATGAGCAGTTCTTC.

The chain recombines TRBV28 with TRBJ2-3; D is unresolved. The CDR3 length is 14 residues. Germline values: CDR1 MDHEN, CDR2 SYDVKM. V lost 5 bases and J 0 bases, leaving 9 bases between the germline ends. The CDR3 DNA reads as TGTGCCAGCAGTCGTCCTGGGAGCACAGATACGCAGTATTTT. The encoded protein is CASSRPGSTDTQYF. Based on the CDR3 plus reference TRBV28 and TRBJ2-3, the full variable domain is DVKVTQSSRYLVKRTGEKVFLECVQDMDHENMFWYRQDPGLGLRLIYFSYDVKMKEKGDIPEGYSVSREKKERFSLILESASTNQTSMYLCASSRPGSTDTQYFGPGTRLTVL.

The rearrangement joins TRBV5-4 to TRBJ1-4; possible D gene TRBD1, 5 bases. This CDR3 comprises 15 residues. V was clipped by 3 bases and J by 8 bases, with 17 bases between them. Germline V gene lookup returns CDR1 SGHNT and CDR2 YYREEE (reference sequence). CDR3 residues: CASSSGQGAREKLFF. The CDR3 nucleotides are TGTGCCAGCAGCTCCGGCCAAGGGGCGCGCGAAAAACTGTTTTTT.

This clone was observed a single time. The V and J genes are TRBV9 and TRBJ1-2; D unclear. The V and J ends lost 0 bases and 4 bases respectively, with 10 bases between them. Germline V gene data show CDR1 as SGDLS and CDR2 as YYNGEE. The CDR3 runs 14 residues. The CDR3 coding sequence is TGTGCCAGCAGCGTAGTAGCCCCTGGCTATGGCTACACCTTC. This codes for CASSVVAPGYGYTF.

J is TRBJ1-3 and V is TRBV28, with D possibly being TRBD1 (6 bases). The CDR3 extends over 15 amino acids. Trimming removed 2 bases from V and 4 bases from J, with 12 bases in between. Germline assignment: CDR1 MDHEN and CDR2 SYDVKM. Written as DNA, the CDR3 is TGTGCCAGCAGTTTACGGGGGGCGCAGGGAAACACCATATATTTT. Protein sequence: CASSLRGAQGNTIYF.

This chain joins TRBV28 and TRBJ1-5; D is ambiguous. The ends were cut back, 5 bases at V and 1 base at J, with 12 bases in the middle. The CDR3 loop spans 15 amino acids. Germline V CDR1 and CDR2: MDHEN, SYDVKM. DNA for the CDR3: TGTGCCAGCAGTGCATTGTCGGGAAGCAATCAGCCCCAGCATTTT. Its protein is CASSALSGSNQPQHF.

This clone has only one observation. This chain links TRBV7-9 with TRBJ2-7; D gene ambiguous. Per the germline V gene, CDR1 is SEHNR and CDR2 is FQNEAQ (reference sequence). CDR3 length: 12 residues. V shed 5 bases and J shed 2 bases, with 7 bases lying between them. This chain's CDR3 is CASSPLAYEQYF. The CDR3 DNA is TGTGCCAGCAGCCCGCTGGCCTACGAGCAGTACTTC.

The V and J genes are TRBV19 and TRBJ2-3; 13 bases align to TRBD2. Germline V gene lookup returns CDR1 LNHDA and CDR2 SQIVND (reference sequence). This CDR3 spans 16 amino acids. V shed 10 bases, J shed 4 bases, and the junction held 11 bases outside the gene matches. This CDR3 reads CATRLTSGGWADTQYF. Here the CDR3 DNA reads TGTGCCACCAGACTGACTAGCGGGGGGTGGGCAGATACGCAGTATTTT. The entire variable domain, with the rest obtained from reference TRBV19 and TRBJ2-3, is as follows: DGGITQSPKYLFRKEGQNVTLSCEQNLNHDAMYWYRQDPGQGLRLIYYSQIVNDFQKGDIAEGYSVSREKKESFPLTVTSAQKNPTAFYLCATRLTSGGWADTQYFGPGTRLTVL.

The CDR3 spells CASSYRTGSSYEQYF. In nucleotides, the CDR3 is TGTGCCAGCAGTTACAGGACAGGCAGCTCCTACGAGCAGTACTTC. The rearrangement uses TRBV13 and TRBJ2-7; 7 bases are a match to TRBD1. Germline V CDR1 and CDR2: PRHDT, FYEKMQ (reference sequence). The trim removed 6 bases at V and 0 bases at J, leaving 8 bases unmatched. This CDR3 has 15 amino acids.

The J gene is TRBJ2-3, the V gene TRBV19; 7 bases are shared with TRBD2. Germline assignment: CDR1 LNHDA and CDR2 SQIVND (reference sequence). Unmatched junction bases numbered 7, after V lost 2 bases and J lost 5 bases. This CDR3 has 15 residues. Here the CDR3 DNA reads TGTGCCAGTAGTATACTAGCGGAAACGGGAGATACGCAGTATTTT. This sequence encodes CASSILAETGDTQYF.

This clone was recorded only once. The DNA for the CDR3 is TGTGCCAGCAGTCTCACAGGCAATGAAAAACTGTTTTTT. Residues: CASSLTGNEKLFF. The chain uses TRBV6-2 or TRBV6-3 and TRBJ1-4; possible D gene TRBD1, 5 bases. Germline V gene lookup returns CDR1 MNHEY and CDR2 SVGEGT. This CDR3 is 13 amino acids long. V dropped 5 bases and J dropped 5 bases, with 9 bases sitting between them.

V and J are TRBV28 and TRBJ1-3; perhaps TRBD1 as D (5 bases). Per germline, CDR1 MDHEN and CDR2 SYDVKM. The CDR3 is 14 residues long. V shed 2 bases and J shed 3 bases, with 8 bases lying between them. The CDR3 here is CASSLEGLGNTIYF. CDR3 DNA sequence: TGTGCCAGCAGTTTAGAGGGGCTTGGAAACACCATATATTTT.

The sample holds a few counts of this clone. This sequence joins TRBV7-8 and TRBJ2-5, with TRBD2 identical over 14 bases. The germline V gene has CDR1 SGHVS and CDR2 FQNEAQ. The trim removed 5 bases at V and 5 bases at J, leaving 7 bases unmatched. This CDR3 is built from 16 residues. DNA of the CDR3: TGTGCCAGCAGCGGCGGGACTAGCGGGAGAGGGGAGACCCAGTACTTC. Protein: CASSGGTSGRGETQYF.

DNA for the CDR3: TGTGCCAGCAGCGCGGACCTTCCCTATAATTCACCCCTCCACTTT. It yields the protein CASSADLPYNSPLHF. This sequence joins TRBV14 and TRBJ1-6; D is unresolved. This CDR3 is built from 15 residues. Looked up from germline, CDR1 is SGHDN and CDR2 is FVKESK. V was trimmed by 5 bases and J by 2 bases, leaving 10 bases between them.

This chain connects TRBV5-1 to TRBJ2-1, with D possibly being TRBD2 (6 bases). Germline CDR1 SGHRS, CDR2 YFSETQ. This CDR3 is built from 16 residues. V was cut by 5 bases and J by 0 bases, with 15 bases left in between. The chain's CDR3 is CASSPRGTSSYNEQFF. The CDR3 DNA reads as TGCGCCAGCAGTCCCCGCGGGACGAGCTCCTACAATGAGCAGTTCTTC.

This clone showed up just once. This chain joins TRBV5-4 and TRBJ2-1, with 14 positions matching TRBD2. CDR1 is SGHNT and CDR2 is YYREEE in the germline V gene (reference sequence). This CDR3 is built from 16 residues. V lost 0 bases to trimming and J lost 6 bases; unmatched junction nucleotides: 2. The CDR3 DNA reads as TGTGCCAGCAGCTTGGGACTAGCGGGAGGGATCAATGAGCAGTTCTTC. As protein: CASSLGLAGGINEQFF.

The J gene is TRBJ2-1, the V gene TRBV19; perhaps TRBD2 as D (6 bases). V lost 5 bases and J lost 12, with 17 bases in between. The CDR3 is made up of 13 amino acids. CDR1 and CDR2 (germline): LNHDA, SQIVND (reference sequence). The DNA of the CDR3 is TGTGCCAGTAGTGAGTTATCGGGGGAAGCGCAGTTCTTC. This translates into CASSELSGEAQFF.

This clone was recorded a few times. The rearrangement links TRBV5-1 to TRBJ2-4, with D uncertain. The V end was cut by 0 bases, the J end by 7 bases, with 14 bases between. The CDR3 loop spans 15 amino acids. The germline V gene has CDR1 SGHRS and CDR2 YFSETQ. CDR3 residues: CASSLVGTPENIQYF. The CDR3 region has the DNA TGCGCCAGCAGCTTGGTAGGAACCCCGGAGAACATTCAGTACTTC.

The chain couples TRBV28 to TRBJ1-1; D is possibly TRBD1 (5 bases). Germline CDR1 is MDHEN and CDR2 is SYDVKM. This CDR3 spans 13 amino acids. V shed 9 bases and J shed 11 bases, with 22 bases lying between them. The CDR3 nucleotides are TGTGCCAGTAGGGAGGGGCCAGAAAGATTGGCTTTCTTT. It yields the protein CASREGPERLAFF. Based on the CDR3 plus reference TRBV28 and TRBJ1-1, the full variable domain is DVKVTQSSRYLVKRTGEKVFLECVQDMDHENMFWYRQDPGLGLRLIYFSYDVKMKEKGDIPEGYSVSREKKERFSLILESASTNQTSMYLCASREGPERLAFFGQGTRLTVV.

This clone was observed a single time. The genes are TRBV6-5 and TRBJ2-7; possible D gene TRBD2, 5 bases. The CDR3 sequence is 15 residues long. Per germline, CDR1 MNHEY and CDR2 SVGAGI. Trimming removed 2 bases from V and 4 bases from J, with 15 bases in between. The CDR3, as DNA: TGTGCCAGCAGTTACCAACTAGTTGGGGTATACGAGCAGTACTTC. Its protein is CASSYQLVGVYEQYF.

A few counts support this clone. This chain connects TRBV9 to TRBJ2-2, with TRBD2 matching over 7 bases. The germline gives CDR1 SGDLS, CDR2 YYNGEE. The ends lost 3 bases at V and 4 bases at J; junction bases unmatched: 6. This CDR3 is 15 amino acids long. CDR3: CASSAPGGTTGELFF. The CDR3 region has the DNA TGTGCCAGCAGCGCCCCGGGGGGAACCACCGGGGAGCTGTTTTTT.

The chain is built from TRBV5-1 and TRBJ2-5; D tentatively reads TRBD1 or TRBD2 (6 bases each). CDR3 length equals 15 residues. The germline V gene has CDR1 SGHRS and CDR2 YFSETQ. Trimming removed 4 bases from V and 0 bases from J, with 13 bases in between. The CDR3 DNA reads TGCGCCAGCAGCGGGGGGCGGTCGTACCAAGAGACCCAGTACTTC. Translated, it gives CASSGGRSYQETQYF. Full variable domain (outside the CDR3, taken from reference TRBV5-1 and TRBJ2-5): KAGVTQTPRYLIKTRGQQVTLSCSPISGHRSVSWYQQTPGQGLQFLFEYFSETQRNKGNFPGRFSGRQFSNSRSEMNVSTLELGDSALYLCASSGGRSYQETQYFGPGTRLLVL.

V usage is TRBV30 and J usage is TRBJ2-1, with D hard to call. The germline CDR1 and CDR2 sequences are GTSNPN and SVGIG (reference sequence). V was trimmed by 3 bases and J by 7 bases, leaving 10 bases between them. The CDR3 is 12 amino acids. The CDR3 bases are TGTGCCTGGAGCCCCCCCCGGAATGAGCAGTTCTTC. Its translation is CAWSPPRNEQFF.